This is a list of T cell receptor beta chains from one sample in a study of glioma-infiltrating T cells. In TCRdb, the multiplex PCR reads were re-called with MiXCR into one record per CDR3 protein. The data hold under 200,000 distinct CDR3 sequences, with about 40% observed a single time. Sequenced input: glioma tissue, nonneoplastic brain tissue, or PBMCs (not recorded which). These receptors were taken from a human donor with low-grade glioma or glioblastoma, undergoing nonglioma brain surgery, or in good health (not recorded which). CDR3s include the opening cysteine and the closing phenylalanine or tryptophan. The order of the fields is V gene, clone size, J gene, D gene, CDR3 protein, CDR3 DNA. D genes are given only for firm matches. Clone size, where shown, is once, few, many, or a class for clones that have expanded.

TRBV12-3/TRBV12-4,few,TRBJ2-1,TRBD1,CASANRQGPYNEQFF,TGTGCCAGCGCGAACCGACAGGGGCCCTACAATGAGCAGTTCTTC
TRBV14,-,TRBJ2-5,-,CASGRSTGLWYRKRETQYF,TGTGCCAGCGGCCGCTCCACCGGGTTGTGGTACCGTAAAAGAGAGACCCAGTACTTC
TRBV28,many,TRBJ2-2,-,CASNWRVGELFF,TGTGCCAGCAATTGGAGGGTCGGGGAGCTGTTTTTT
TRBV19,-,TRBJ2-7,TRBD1,CASSTTGDYEQYF,TGTGCCAGTAGTACTACAGGGGACTACGAGCAGTACTTC
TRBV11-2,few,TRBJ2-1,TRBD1,CASRGPGQGYHEQFF,TGTGCCAGCAGGGGGCCGGGACAGGGTTACCATGAGCAGTTCTTC
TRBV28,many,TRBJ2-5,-,CASSGSRSKETQYF,TGTGCCAGCAGCGGGAGTCGAAGTAAAGAGACCCAGTACTTC
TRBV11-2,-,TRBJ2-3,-,CASSLGRDKQYF,TGTGCCAGCAGCCTAGGGAGAGATAAGCAGTATTTT
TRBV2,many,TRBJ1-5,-,CASSAGTSNQPQHF,TGTGCCAGCAGCGCAGGGACTAGCAATCAGCCCCAGCATTTT
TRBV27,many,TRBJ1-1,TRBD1,CASSPRTGTGERPNTEAFF,TGTGCCAGCAGTCCCCGAACCGGGACAGGGGAGCGACCTAACACTGAAGCTTTCTTT
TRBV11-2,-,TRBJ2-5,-,CASSLVGSIQETQYF,TGTGCCAGCAGCTTAGTGGGTTCGATCCAAGAGACCCAGTACTTC
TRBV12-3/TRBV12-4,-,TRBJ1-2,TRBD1,CASSSSDRAEGYTF,TGTGCCAGCAGTTCCTCGGACAGGGCTGAAGGCTACACCTTC
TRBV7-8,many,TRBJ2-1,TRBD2,CASGRAPNEQFF,TGTGCCAGCGGGAGGGCTCCCAATGAGCAGTTCTTC
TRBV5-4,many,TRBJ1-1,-,CASSFGGAMTEAFF,TGTGCCAGCAGCTTCGGGGGGGCGATGACTGAAGCTTTCTTT
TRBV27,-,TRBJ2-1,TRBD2,CASRQIFLAVDSGEQFF,TGTGCCAGCAGACAAATCTTCCTAGCGGTAGATAGTGGTGAGCAGTTCTTC
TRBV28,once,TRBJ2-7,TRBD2,CARRLRGLAGKYEQYF,TGTGCCAGAAGGCTCAGGGGACTAGCGGGGAAGTACGAGCAGTACTTC
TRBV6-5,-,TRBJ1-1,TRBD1,CASSEEQGDLNTEAFF,TGTGCCAGCAGTGAAGAGCAGGGGGACTTGAACACTGAAGCTTTCTTT
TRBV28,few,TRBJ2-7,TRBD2,CASSRTSGEQYF,TGTGCCAGCAGCCGGACTAGCGGCGAGCAGTACTTC
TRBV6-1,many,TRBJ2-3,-,CASRYYTEATDTQYF,TGTGCCAGCAGGTATTACACGGAGGCCACAGATACGCAGTATTTT
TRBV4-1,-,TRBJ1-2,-,CASSQDLGGVYGHTF,TGCGCCAGCAGCCAAGATTTAGGAGGGGTATATGGCCACACCTTC
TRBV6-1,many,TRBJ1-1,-,CASSAKQEGTEAFF,TGTGCCAGCAGTGCCAAACAGGAGGGCACTGAAGCTTTCTTT
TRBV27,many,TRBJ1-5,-,CASSLVSNQPQHF,TGTGCCAGCAGTTTGGTTAGCAATCAGCCCCAGCATTTT
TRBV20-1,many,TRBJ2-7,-,CSAAGAQDEQYF,TGCAGTGCCGCCGGGGCTCAGGACGAGCAGTACTTC
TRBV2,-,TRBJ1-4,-,CASGMGSLSEKLFF,TGTGCCAGCGGGATGGGCAGTCTAAGTGAAAAACTGTTTTTT
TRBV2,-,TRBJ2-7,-,CASRRHSPSEQYF,TGTGCCAGTCGGAGGCACAGCCCTAGCGAGCAGTACTTC
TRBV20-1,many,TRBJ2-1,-,CSAPGPADNEQFF,TGCAGTGCTCCCGGACCGGCCGACAATGAGCAGTTCTTC
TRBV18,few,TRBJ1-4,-,CASSRNFQTNEKLFF,TGTGCCAGCTCACGGAACTTCCAAACTAATGAAAAACTGTTTTTT
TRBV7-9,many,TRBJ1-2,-,CASSLEGSGYTF,TGTGCCAGCAGCTTAGAGGGAAGCGGCTACACCTTC
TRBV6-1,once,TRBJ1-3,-,CASKTGFSGNTIYF,TGTGCCAGTAAAACAGGTTTCAGTGGGAACACCATATATTTT
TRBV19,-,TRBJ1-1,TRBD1,CASSPGTGRVDTEAFF,TGTGCCAGTAGTCCCGGGACAGGGAGGGTCGACACTGAAGCTTTCTTT
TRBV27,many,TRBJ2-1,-,CATTLHNEQFF,TGTGCCACCACCCTCCACAATGAGCAGTTCTTC
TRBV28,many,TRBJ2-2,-,CASSPYTGELFF,TGTGCCAGCAGTCCATACACCGGGGAGCTGTTTTTT
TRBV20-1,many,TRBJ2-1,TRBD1,CSTQKGTDFNEQFF,TGCAGTACCCAAAAGGGGACAGATTTTAATGAGCAGTTCTTC
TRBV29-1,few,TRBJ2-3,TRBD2,CSVRTSGSTDTQYF,TGCAGCGTCCGAACTAGCGGTAGCACAGATACGCAGTATTTT
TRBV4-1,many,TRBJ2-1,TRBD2,CASSPGLALYNEQFF,TGCGCCAGCAGCCCGGGACTAGCTCTATACAATGAGCAGTTCTTC
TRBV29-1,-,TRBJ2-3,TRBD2,CSVEKGLAGVDTQYF,TGCAGCGTTGAAAAGGGGCTAGCGGGAGTAGATACGCAGTATTTT
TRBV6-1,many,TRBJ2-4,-,CASRSDGANAKNIQYF,TGTGCCAGCAGATCGGACGGCGCAAATGCCAAAAACATTCAGTACTTC
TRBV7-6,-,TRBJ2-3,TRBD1,CASSLRWGQGRTDTQYF,TGTGCCAGCAGCTTAAGGTGGGGACAGGGGAGGACAGATACGCAGTATTTT
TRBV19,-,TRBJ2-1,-,CASSWSSVYTYNEQLF,TGTGCCAGTAGTTGGAGTAGCGTCTACACCTACAATGAGCAGCTCTTC
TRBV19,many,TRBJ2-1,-,CATSVGSNEQFF,TGTGCCACCTCGGTAGGTTCAAATGAGCAGTTCTTC
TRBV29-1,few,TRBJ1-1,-,CSVGRQAMAFF,TGCAGCGTTGGGAGACAGGCGATGGCTTTCTTT
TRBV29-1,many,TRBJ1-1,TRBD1,CSGTEGQLEAFF,TGCAGCGGAACAGAGGGACAGCTTGAAGCTTTCTTT
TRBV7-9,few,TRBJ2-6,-,CASSLDRRPGANVLTF,TGTGCCAGCAGCTTAGACCGGAGACCTGGGGCCAACGTCCTGACTTTC
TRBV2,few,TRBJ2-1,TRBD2,CASETSGSGNEQFF,TGTGCCAGCGAGACTAGCGGGAGTGGTAATGAGCAGTTCTTC
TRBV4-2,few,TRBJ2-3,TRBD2,CASSQVSGALGDTQYF,TGTGCCAGCAGCCAAGTGAGCGGGGCCTTAGGAGATACGCAGTATTTT
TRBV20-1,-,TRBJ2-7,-,CSALRLWADAYEQYF,TGCAGTGCCCTAAGATTGTGGGCTGACGCCTACGAGCAGTACTTC
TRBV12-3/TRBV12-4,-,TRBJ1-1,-,CDSSLQGNTEAFF,TGTGACAGCAGTTTACAGGGGAACACTGAAGCTTTCTTT